A single sample is the source of the 14 T cell receptor beta chains below, sequenced in a study of T cell changes during pregnancy in multiple sclerosis (dated by TCRdb to the late 2010s). Library prep was done by the immunoSEQ multiplex PCR assay. This is the immuneACCESS table as TCRdb keeps it, with only in-frame sequences that have V and J called. A part of the clones is gone; compared with another copy, unresolved V genes explain less than half, and the rest is unexplained. This sample gives some 44,000 clones in total; about 87% of them show up just once. In total, the top ten clones hold 1.2% of the sample. Specimen: CD4+ T cells from peripheral blood mononuclear cells, collected in the second trimester of pregnancy. These receptors all come from a female donor with multiple sclerosis, enrolled in a pregnancy study.

V is TRBV19 and J is TRBJ1-1; possibly TRBD1 for D (6 bases). The CDR3 has 13 amino acids. Germline CDR1 reads LNHDA; CDR2 reads SQIVND (reference sequence). Deletions cut 4 bases from V and 4 bases from J, with 10 bases between. CDR3 amino acids: CASSNQGSTEAFF. Written as DNA, the CDR3 is TGTGCCAGTAGTAATCAGGGGAGCACTGAAGCTTTCTTT.

This sequence joins TRBV19 and TRBJ2-5; the match to TRBD1 covers 9 bases. Germline values: CDR1 LNHDA, CDR2 SQIVND (reference sequence). V lost 6 bases and J lost 4; bases outside the gene matches: 9. The CDR3 totals 15 residues. CDR3 DNA: TGTGCCAGTAGCGAAGGGACAGGGTCGCGAGAGACCCAGTACTTC. Translating it yields CASSEGTGSRETQYF.

This chain links TRBV2 with TRBJ1-3; TRBD1 aligns across 9 bases. The CDR3 contains 20 residues. After removal of 7 bases from V and 1 base from J, the junction contained 20 bases not matched to a gene. Germline V gene data show CDR1 as SNHLY and CDR2 as FYNNEI. The chain's CDR3 is CASTQNSGTGTLGSGNTIYF. The CDR3, as DNA: TGTGCCAGCACCCAAAATTCCGGGACAGGGACGTTGGGGTCTGGAAACACCATATATTTT.

The genes are TRBV4-1 and TRBJ1-2; D unresolved. This CDR3 contains 15 residues. V was clipped by 1 base and J by 4 bases, with 13 bases between them. The germline gives CDR1 MGHRA, CDR2 YSYEKL. CDR3 sequence (DNA): TGCGCCAGCAGCCAAGTACTGGGTTGGAGCTATGGCTACACCTTC. The encoded protein is CASSQVLGWSYGYTF.

Notes on this clone: Other DNA sequences within the sample encode an identical CDR3. The chain uses TRBV29-1 and TRBJ2-3, with TRBD2 identical over 10 bases. The length of the CDR3 is 14 residues. V lost 4 bases to trimming and J lost 3 bases; unmatched junction nucleotides: 4. Germline CDR1 is SQVTM and CDR2 is ANQGSEA. The CDR3 nucleotides read TGCAGCGTTGGGCTAGCGGGAGTTACAGATACGCAGTATTTT. It encodes CSVGLAGVTDTQYF.

The count of this clone is one. J is TRBJ2-7 and V is TRBV4-2; 7 nucleotides match TRBD1. The J segment lost 7 bases and the V segment lost 0 bases, leaving 6 bases of the junction unmatched. This CDR3 is built from 14 residues. CDR1 is LGHNA and CDR2 is YNFKEQ in the germline V gene. Here the CDR3 DNA reads TGTGCCAGCAGCCAAGATTCGAGGGGGCGAGAGCAGTACTTC. It is translated as CASSQDSRGREQYF.

The chain uses TRBV9 and TRBJ2-2; D unresolved. The V and J ends lost 0 bases and 3 bases respectively, with 15 bases between them. CDR3 length: 17 residues. In germline, CDR1 is SGDLS, CDR2 YYNGEE. In DNA, the CDR3 is TGTGCCAGCAGCGTAGGCGGCTCCTTATCGGACACCGGGGAGCTGTTTTTT. Translated, it gives CASSVGGSLSDTGELFF.

For this clone: Compared with germline, one end of the junction differs, possibly owing to a read error. V is TRBV28 and J is TRBJ1-2; TRBD1 is a possible D gene (6 bases). The germline V gene has CDR1 MDHEN and CDR2 SYDVKM. The CDR3 has 12 amino acids. CDR3 loop: CASSSNPTGDIF. In DNA, the CDR3 is TGTGCCAGCAGTTCCAACCCGACAGGTGATATTTTC.

The V and J genes are TRBV15 and TRBJ1-5, with D perhaps matching TRBD1 (6 bases). This CDR3 comprises 13 residues. V lost 8 bases to trimming and J lost 4 bases, with 12 bases between them. Germline V gene data show CDR1 as LNHNV and CDR2 as YYDKDF (reference sequence). CDR3 residues: CATGGRDNQPQHF. The CDR3 nucleotides read TGTGCCACCGGGGGCAGGGATAATCAGCCCCAGCATTTT. The entire variable domain, with the rest obtained from reference TRBV15 and TRBJ1-5, is as follows: DAMVIQNPRYQVTQFGKPVTLSCSQTLNHNVMYWYQQKSSQAPKLLFHYYDKDFNNEADTPDNFQSRRPNTSFCFLDIRSPGLGDTAMYLCATGGRDNQPQHFGDGTRLSIL.

The CDR3 nucleotides are TGTGCCAGCAGTAAGACTAGCGGGAGGTACGAGCAGTACTTC. This encodes CASSKTSGRYEQYF. The chain employs TRBV6-5 and TRBJ2-7; TRBD2 aligns across 13 bases. The germline CDR1 and CDR2 sequences are MNHEY and SVGAGI. CDR3 length: 14 residues. V shed 5 bases and J 4 bases; nucleotides not matched to a gene: 2.

The chain links TRBV10-3 to TRBJ2-1; D is possibly TRBD2 (7 bases). The CDR3 loop spans 14 amino acids. Germline V lookup: CDR1 ENHRY, CDR2 SYGVKD. V lost 10 bases to trimming and J lost 8 bases, with 21 bases between them. The CDR3 here is CATREGGQGDEQFF. DNA of the CDR3: TGTGCCACGAGGGAGGGGGGGCAGGGCGATGAGCAGTTCTTC.

This chain links TRBV15 with TRBJ1-2; 8 bases are shared with TRBD1. The CDR3 loop spans 13 amino acids. The V gene end was trimmed by 9 bases and the J gene end by 3 bases; junction bases not matched to a gene: 6. CDR1 LNHNV and CDR2 YYDKDF come from the germline V gene (reference sequence). The CDR3, as DNA: TGTGCCACTACGACAGGGGACGACTATGGCTACACCTTC. It encodes CATTTGDDYGYTF.

V usage is TRBV11-2 and J usage is TRBJ2-2; the match to TRBD2 covers 9 bases. The CDR3 length is 16 residues. Germline CDR1 and CDR2: SGHAT and FQNNGV. V shed 4 bases and J 1 base; nucleotides not matched to a gene: 4. CDR3 protein: CASSSYSGRNTGELFF. CDR3 DNA sequence: TGTGCCAGCAGCTCATATAGCGGGAGGAACACCGGGGAGCTGTTTTTT.

The rearrangement links TRBV7-9 to TRBJ2-7; TRBD2 agrees at 10 bases. Per germline, CDR1 SEHNR and CDR2 FQNEAQ (reference sequence). The CDR3 length is 15 residues. The V and J ends lost 4 bases and 0 bases, in that order; junction bases with no gene match: 3. The CDR3 reads CASSSGTSASYEQYF. The CDR3, as DNA: TGTGCCAGCAGCTCCGGGACTAGCGCCTCCTACGAGCAGTACTTC.